These 11 T cell receptor beta chains came from one sample sequenced in a study of technical replicates of blood from a handful of donors. The table came from immunoSEQ multiplex PCR; TCRdb's copy has only in-frame clones and leaves some out. The data show roughly 60,000 clones, roughly 90% seen once. Sequences were obtained from PBMCs. Receptors originate from a human donor in good health. Some clones in this sample may be carry-over from other donors' samples.

The V gene is TRBV19, the J gene TRBJ1-2; 12 bases are a match to TRBD1. The CDR3 length is 15 residues. V was pared by 6 bases and J by 7 bases, with 9 bases of the junction left unmatched. Germline V gives CDR1 LNHDA, CDR2 SQIVND (reference sequence). The CDR3: CASRWGQGASSGYTF. The DNA of the CDR3 is TGTGCCAGTAGGTGGGGACAGGGGGCGTCGAGTGGCTACACCTTC.

The chain has TRBV7-2 and TRBJ1-2, with 8 bases aligning to TRBD1. CDR3 size: 14 residues. Germline V gene lookup returns CDR1 SGHTA and CDR2 FQGNSA. The junction had 10 bases not matched to a gene; V was cut back by 5 bases and J by 8 bases. CDR3 sequence (DNA): TGTGCCAGCAGCACCCCTGGACAGGGCGGGGGCTACACCTTC. Protein product: CASSTPGQGGGYTF.

The rearrangement links TRBV9 to TRBJ2-4, with 8 bases fitting TRBD2. The CDR3 runs 16 residues. CDR1 is SGDLS, CDR2 YYNGEE, per germline. V lost 2 bases, J lost 8 bases, and 12 bases stayed unmatched. The DNA for the CDR3 is TGTGCCAGCAGCGTCCGGGAGGGGACTGGGTATGACATTCAGTACTTC. Protein sequence: CASSVREGTGYDIQYF.

The chain has TRBV5-4 and TRBJ2-2; TRBD1 aligns across 7 bases. Per the germline V gene, CDR1 is SGHNT and CDR2 is YYREEE (reference sequence). V trimming: 4 bases; J trimming: 14 bases; junction bases outside the gene matches: 8. This CDR3 comprises 12 residues. The chain's CDR3 is CASSQTGLELFF. In nucleotides, the CDR3 is TGTGCCAGCAGCCAGACAGGGTTGGAACTGTTTTTT.

This clone was detected a few times. The chain combines TRBV11-3 with TRBJ1-1; tentative D call: TRBD1 (5 bases). The length of the CDR3 is 12 residues. V was trimmed by 5 bases and J by 6 bases, leaving 10 bases between them. Germline CDR1 SGHNT, CDR2 YENEEA. The chain's CDR3 is CASSDSVSEAFF. The CDR3 DNA sequence: TGTGCCAGCAGCGACAGTGTTTCTGAAGCTTTCTTT.

The rearrangement links TRBV5-1 to TRBJ1-1, with 8 bases that match TRBD1. The trim removed 3 bases at V and 1 base at J, leaving 5 bases unmatched. The CDR3 runs to 15 residues. Germline V CDR1 and CDR2: SGHRS, YFSETQ. Here the CDR3 reads CASSSQTGENTEAFF. In DNA form, the CDR3 reads TGCGCCAGCAGCTCCCAGACAGGGGAGAACACTGAAGCTTTCTTT.

This chain uses TRBV9 with TRBJ2-5; D not certain. Germline V gives CDR1 SGDLS, CDR2 YYNGEE. This CDR3 spans 15 amino acids. V lost 0 bases and J lost 1, with 10 bases in between. CDR3 in DNA: TGTGCCAGCAGCGTAGTAGGTAGCCCCCAAGAGACCCAGTACTTC. Translating it yields CASSVVGSPQETQYF.

V usage is TRBV30 and J usage is TRBJ2-6; D remains ambiguous. Germline CDR1 GTSNPN, CDR2 SVGIG (reference sequence). This CDR3 comprises 15 residues. Trimming cost V 0 bases and J 0 bases, with 6 bases left between them. Here the CDR3 DNA reads TGTGCCTGGAGTGTACAGAGCTCTGGGGCCAACGTCCTGACTTTC. Amino acids: CAWSVQSSGANVLTF.

Regarding this clone: Other DNA sequences in this sample translate to the same CDR3. This chain connects TRBV4-3 to TRBJ1-1, with TRBD1 identical over 7 bases. Germline V gene data show CDR1 as LGHNA and CDR2 as YSLEER. The CDR3 is 14 residues long. J gave up 3 bases and V 0 bases, and 1 base lay outside the gene matches. CDR3 sequence (DNA): TGCGCCAGCAGCCAAGACAGGGGGGACACTGAAGCTTTCTTT. Its translation is CASSQDRGDTEAFF.

The V and J genes are TRBV21-1 and TRBJ2-7; the table calls TRBD2, which could not be checked here. TRBV21-1 is classified as a pseudogene. This CDR3 has 16 amino acids. The CDR3 spells CASSNIDLAYHYEQYF. The CDR3 DNA sequence: TGTGCCAGCAGCAACATCGATCTAGCTTATCACTACGAGCAGTACTTC.

The chain joins TRBV4-3 to TRBJ1-2, with a possible D match to TRBD1 (5 bases). CDR1 LGHNA and CDR2 YSLEER come from the germline V gene. V shed 1 base and J shed 7 bases, with 16 bases lying between them. CDR3 length equals 15 residues. The CDR3 reads CASSQADRGLGGYTF. The DNA for the CDR3 is TGCGCCAGCAGCCAAGCCGACCGGGGGTTGGGTGGCTACACCTTC.